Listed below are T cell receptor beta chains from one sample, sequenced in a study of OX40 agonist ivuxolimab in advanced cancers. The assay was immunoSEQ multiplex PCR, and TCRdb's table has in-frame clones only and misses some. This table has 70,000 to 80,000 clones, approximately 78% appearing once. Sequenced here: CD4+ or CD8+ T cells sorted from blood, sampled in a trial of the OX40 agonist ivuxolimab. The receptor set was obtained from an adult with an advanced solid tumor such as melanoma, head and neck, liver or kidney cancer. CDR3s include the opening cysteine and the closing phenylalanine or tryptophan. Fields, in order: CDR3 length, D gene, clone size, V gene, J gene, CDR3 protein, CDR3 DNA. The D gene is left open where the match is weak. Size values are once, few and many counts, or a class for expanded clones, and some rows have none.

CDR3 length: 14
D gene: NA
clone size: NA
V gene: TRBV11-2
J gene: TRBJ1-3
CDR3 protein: CASSLGGRLNTIYF
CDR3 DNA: TGTGCCAGCAGCTTAGGGGGCAGGCTGAACACCATATATTTT

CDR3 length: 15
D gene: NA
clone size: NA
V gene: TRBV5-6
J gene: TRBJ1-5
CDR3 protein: CASSRWHNSNQPQHF
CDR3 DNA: TGTGCCAGCAGCCGGTGGCATAATAGCAATCAGCCCCAGCATTTT

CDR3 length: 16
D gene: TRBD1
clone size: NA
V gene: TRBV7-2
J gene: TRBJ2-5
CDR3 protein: CASSLDRGRLEETQYF
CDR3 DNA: TGTGCCAGCAGCCTCGACAGGGGGCGATTGGAAGAGACCCAGTACTTC

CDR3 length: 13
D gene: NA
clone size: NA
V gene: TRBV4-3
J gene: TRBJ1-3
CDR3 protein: CASSPEPGNTIYF
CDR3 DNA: TGCGCCAGCAGCCCCGAGCCTGGAAACACCATATATTTT

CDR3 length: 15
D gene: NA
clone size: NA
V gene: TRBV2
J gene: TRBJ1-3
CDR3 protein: CASSESAGSGNTIYF
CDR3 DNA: TGTGCCAGCAGTGAAAGCGCCGGCTCTGGAAACACCATATATTTT

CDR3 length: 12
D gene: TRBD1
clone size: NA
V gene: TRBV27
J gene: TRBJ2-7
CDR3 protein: CASAGQGSEQYF
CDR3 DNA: TGTGCCAGCGCAGGACAGGGGAGCGAGCAGTACTTC

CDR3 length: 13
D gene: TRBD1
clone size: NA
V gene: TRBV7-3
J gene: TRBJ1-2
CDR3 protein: CASSPSGGSGYTF
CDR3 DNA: TGTGCCAGCAGTCCATCAGGGGGAAGTGGCTACACCTTC

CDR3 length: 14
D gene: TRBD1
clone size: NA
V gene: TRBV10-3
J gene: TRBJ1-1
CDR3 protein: CAVAYRGRGTEAFF
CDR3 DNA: TGTGCCGTCGCCTACAGGGGGCGGGGAACTGAAGCTTTCTTT

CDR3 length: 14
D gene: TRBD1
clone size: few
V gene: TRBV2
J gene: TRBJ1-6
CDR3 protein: CASRKDRDNSPLHF
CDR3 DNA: TGTGCCAGCAGGAAGGACAGGGATAATTCACCCCTCCACTTT

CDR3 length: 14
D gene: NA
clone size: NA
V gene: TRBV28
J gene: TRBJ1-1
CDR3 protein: CASSFIGVRTEAFF
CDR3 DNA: TGTGCCAGCAGTTTTATAGGGGTAAGGACTGAAGCTTTCTTT

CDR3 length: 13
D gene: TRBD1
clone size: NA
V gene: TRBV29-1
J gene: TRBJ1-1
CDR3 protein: CSVAQGADTEAFF
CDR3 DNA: TGCAGCGTTGCTCAGGGGGCGGATACTGAAGCTTTCTTT

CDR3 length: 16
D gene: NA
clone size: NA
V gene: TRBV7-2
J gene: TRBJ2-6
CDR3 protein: CASSPGSYSGANVLTF
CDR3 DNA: TGTGCCAGCAGCCCAGGGAGTTACTCCGGGGCCAACGTCCTGACTTTC

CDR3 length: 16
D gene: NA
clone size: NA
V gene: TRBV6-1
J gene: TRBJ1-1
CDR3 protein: CASSDPDGFMNTEAFF
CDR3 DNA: TGTGCCAGCAGTGATCCGGACGGTTTCATGAACACTGAAGCTTTCTTT

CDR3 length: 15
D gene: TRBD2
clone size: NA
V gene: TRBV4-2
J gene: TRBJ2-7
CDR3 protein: CASSQVAGDTYEQYF
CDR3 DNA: TGTGCCAGCAGCCAAGTCGCGGGGGATACCTACGAGCAGTACTTC

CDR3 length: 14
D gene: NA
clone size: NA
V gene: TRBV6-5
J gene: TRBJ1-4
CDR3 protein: CASSPRGTDEKLFF
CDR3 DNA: TGTGCCAGCAGTCCCCGAGGGACCGACGAAAAACTGTTTTTT

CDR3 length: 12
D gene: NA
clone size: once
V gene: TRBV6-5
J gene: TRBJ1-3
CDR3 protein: CASTSAGNTIYF
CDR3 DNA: TGTGCCAGCACGTCAGCTGGAAACACCATATATTTT

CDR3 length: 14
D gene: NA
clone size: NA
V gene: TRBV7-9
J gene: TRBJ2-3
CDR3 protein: CASSLMASGDTQYF
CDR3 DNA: TGTGCCAGCAGCTTAATGGCTAGTGGAGATACGCAGTATTTT

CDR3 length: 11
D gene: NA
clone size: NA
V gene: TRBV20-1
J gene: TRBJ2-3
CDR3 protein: CSAPSAGTQYF
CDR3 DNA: TGCAGTGCGCCTAGTGCCGGGACGCAGTATTTT

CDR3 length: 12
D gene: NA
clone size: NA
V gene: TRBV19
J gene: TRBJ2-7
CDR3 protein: CASRQGIYEQYF
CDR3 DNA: TGTGCCAGTAGACAGGGCATCTACGAGCAGTACTTC

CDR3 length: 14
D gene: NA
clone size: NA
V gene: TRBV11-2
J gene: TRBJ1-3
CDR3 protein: CASSATGWGNTIYF
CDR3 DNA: TGTGCCAGCAGCGCAACAGGGTGGGGAAACACCATATATTTT

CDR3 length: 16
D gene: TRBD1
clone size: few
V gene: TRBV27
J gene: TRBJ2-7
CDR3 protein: CASSLKGQGHSYEQYF
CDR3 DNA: TGTGCCAGCAGTTTAAAGGGACAGGGGCACTCCTACGAGCAGTACTTC

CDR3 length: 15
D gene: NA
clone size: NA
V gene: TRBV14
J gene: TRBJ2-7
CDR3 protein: CASSQTLRDSYEQYF
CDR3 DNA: TGTGCCAGCAGCCAAACTCTGCGGGACTCCTACGAGCAGTACTTC

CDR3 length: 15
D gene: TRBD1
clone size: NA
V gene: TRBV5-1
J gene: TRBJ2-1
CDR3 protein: CASSLGQAGYNEQFF
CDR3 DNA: TGCGCCAGCAGCCTAGGACAGGCCGGTTACAATGAGCAGTTCTTC

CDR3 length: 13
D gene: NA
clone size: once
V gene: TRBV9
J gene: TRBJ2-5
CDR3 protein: CASSVSSQETQYF
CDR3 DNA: TGTGCCAGCAGCGTGAGTAGCCAAGAGACCCAGTACTTC

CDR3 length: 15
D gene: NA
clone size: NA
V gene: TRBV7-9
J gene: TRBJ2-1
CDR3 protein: CASGGGSSAYNEQFF
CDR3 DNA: TGTGCCAGCGGAGGGGGGTCCTCGGCCTACAATGAGCAGTTCTTC

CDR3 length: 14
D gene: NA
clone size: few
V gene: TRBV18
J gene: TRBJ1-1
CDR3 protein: CASSPGQMNTEAFF
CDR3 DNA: TGTGCCAGCTCACCTGGACAGATGAACACTGAAGCTTTCTTT

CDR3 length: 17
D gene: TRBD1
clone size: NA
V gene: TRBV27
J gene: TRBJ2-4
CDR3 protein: CASSLNGQGVSKNIQYF
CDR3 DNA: TGTGCCAGCAGTTTGAACGGACAGGGGGTTTCAAAAAACATTCAGTACTTC

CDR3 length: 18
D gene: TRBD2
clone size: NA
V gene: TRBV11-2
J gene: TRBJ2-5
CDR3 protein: CASSLPLGLAGVGETQYF
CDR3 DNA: TGTGCCAGCAGCTTGCCCCTCGGACTAGCGGGGGTCGGAGAGACCCAGTACTTC

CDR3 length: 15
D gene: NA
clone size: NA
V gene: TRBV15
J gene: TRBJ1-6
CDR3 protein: CATSRDAKGLSPLHF
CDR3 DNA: TGTGCCACCAGCAGAGACGCTAAAGGCCTTTCACCCCTCCACTTT